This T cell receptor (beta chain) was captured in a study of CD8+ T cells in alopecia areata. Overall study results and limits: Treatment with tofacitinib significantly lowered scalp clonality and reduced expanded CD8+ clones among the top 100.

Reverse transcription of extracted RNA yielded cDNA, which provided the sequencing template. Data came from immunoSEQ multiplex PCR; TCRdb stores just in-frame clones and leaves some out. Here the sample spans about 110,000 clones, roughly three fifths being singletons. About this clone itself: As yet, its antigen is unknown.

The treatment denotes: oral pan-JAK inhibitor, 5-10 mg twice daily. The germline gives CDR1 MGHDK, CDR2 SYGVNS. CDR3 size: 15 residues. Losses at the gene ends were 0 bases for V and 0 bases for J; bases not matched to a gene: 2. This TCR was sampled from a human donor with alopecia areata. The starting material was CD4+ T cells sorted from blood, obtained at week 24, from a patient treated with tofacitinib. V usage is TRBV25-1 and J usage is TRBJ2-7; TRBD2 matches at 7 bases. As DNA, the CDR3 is TGTGCCAGCAGTGAATATTGGGGGGGCTCCTACGAGCAGTACTTC. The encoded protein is CASSEYWGGSYEQYF.